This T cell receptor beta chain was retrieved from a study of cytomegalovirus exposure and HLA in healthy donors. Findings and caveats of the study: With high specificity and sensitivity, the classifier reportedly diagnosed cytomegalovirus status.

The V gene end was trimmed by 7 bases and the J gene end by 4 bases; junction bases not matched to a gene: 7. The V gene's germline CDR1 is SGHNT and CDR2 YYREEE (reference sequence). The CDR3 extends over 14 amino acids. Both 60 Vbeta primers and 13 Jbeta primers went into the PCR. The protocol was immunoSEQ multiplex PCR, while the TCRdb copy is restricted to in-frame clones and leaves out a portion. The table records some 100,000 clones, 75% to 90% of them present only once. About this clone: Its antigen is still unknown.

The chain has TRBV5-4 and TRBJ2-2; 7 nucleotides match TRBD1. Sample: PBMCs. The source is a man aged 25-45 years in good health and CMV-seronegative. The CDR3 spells CASCDRASTGELFF. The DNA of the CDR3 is TGTGCCAGCTGCGACAGGGCCAGCACCGGGGAGCTGTTTTTT.